The T cell receptor (beta chain) under discussion was sequenced for a study of prognosis after radiotherapy for stage I lung cancer. Study-level background: Development of distant metastases after radiotherapy was seen in a few patients at a median of about 7 months, with no significant progression in approximately 15. General observations from the study: Patients who developed distant metastases had lower Shannon entropy after stereotactic body radiation therapy. There were reportedly differences in TRBV and TRBJ gene usage between patients with and without metastases.

With 5 bases removed from V and 9 bases from J, the gap between germline ends came to 12 bases. The germline V gene has CDR1 SGHTA and CDR2 FQGTGA. This CDR3 spans 12 amino acids. In its sample, this clonotype was seen many times. Its antigen is not known. Investigators drew about 6 milliliters of peripheral blood at each of two time points. The TCR beta CDR3 region was amplified from genomic DNA, with two rounds of multiplex PCR being used for the amplification. Used in first-round PCR were primers specific to each TRBV and TRBJ gene. One entry per CDR3 protein results from TCRdb running MiXCR on the multiplex PCR reads. The sample consists of about 13,000 distinct CDR3 sequences, 31% of them appearing once.

This receptor was obtained from a donor over 45 with non-small cell lung cancer. Sequenced material: PBMCs, taken before or after stereotactic body radiation therapy (not recorded which). The rearrangement links TRBV7-3 to TRBJ2-3, with D tentatively TRBD1 or TRBD2 (5 bases each). The CDR3 coding sequence is TGTGCCAGCAGCCCGGGGACGCAAACGCAGTATTTT. The encoded protein is CASSPGTQTQYF.